This T cell receptor beta chain was identified in a study of T cells in Graves' hyperthyroidism and ophthalmopathy. General study results and limits: The blood repertoire included most of the expanded thyroid clonotypes above 0.001.

This clonotype has at least ten counts. Its matching antigen is unknown. Trimming removed 5 bases at V and 2 bases at J, with 6 bases between. Germline V gene sequence: CDR1 SGHVS, CDR2 FQNEAQ. The CDR3 has 13 residues. Regions amplified from RNA transcripts were the TCR beta CDR3 regions. HTBI primers were employed in a first-round RT-PCR of the TCR CDR3. TCRdb ran MiXCR on the multiplex PCR reads and lists one entry per CDR3 protein. The table records under 200,000 distinct CDR3 sequences, about 9.4% of them present only once. The rearrangement links TRBV7-8 to TRBJ2-2; D is undetermined. The receptor was isolated from a woman aged 18-29 years with Graves' hyperthyroidism that later progressed to Graves' ophthalmopathy. Sequencing used blood. CDR3 sequence (DNA): TGTGCCAGCAGCCCCAAAAACACCGGGGAGCTGTTTTTT. Its protein product is CASSPKNTGELFF. Based on the CDR3 plus reference TRBV7-8 and TRBJ2-2, the full variable domain is GAGVSQSPRYKVAKRGQDVALRCDPISGHVSLFWYQQALGQGPEFLTYFQNEAQLDKSGLPSDRFFAERPEGSVSTLKIQRTQQEDSAVYLCASSPKNTGELFFGEGSRLTVL.